These 14 T cell receptor beta chains were all obtained from the same sample, sequenced in a study of T cell responses to AZD1222 COVID-19 vaccine. The table came from immunoSEQ multiplex PCR; TCRdb's copy has only in-frame clones and leaves some out. The sample records around 89,000 clones, over 75% being singletons. This specimen was peripheral blood, taken 28 days after the second AZD1222 dose. The receptors were gathered from an adult who received the AZD1222 COVID-19 vaccine.

The chain employs TRBV6-5 and TRBJ1-3; the D is unclear. This CDR3 is built from 16 residues. CDR1 and CDR2 from the germline V gene are MNHEY and SVGAGI. Between the trimmed V and J ends, which lost 0 bases and 3 bases, there was a span of 12 bases. The CDR3 is CASSYSRPVGGNTIYF. Written as DNA, the CDR3 is TGTGCCAGCAGTTACTCCCGCCCTGTCGGTGGAAACACCATATATTTT.

The chain links TRBV30 to TRBJ1-1; 8 bases are a match to TRBD1. The V and J ends lost 6 bases and 1 base, in that order; junction bases with no gene match: 7. The CDR3 sequence is 14 residues long. The germline V gene has CDR1 GTSNPN and CDR2 SVGIG (reference sequence). CDR3 in amino acids: CACTEGTGNTEAFF. The CDR3 DNA reads TGTGCCTGCACCGAAGGGACAGGGAACACTGAAGCTTTCTTT.

This chain connects TRBV6-5 to TRBJ2-7, with D uncertain. Trimming left V 0 bases short and J 2 bases short, with 11 bases between. Germline V lookup: CDR1 MNHEY, CDR2 SVGAGI. CDR3 length: 15 amino acids. Here the CDR3 reads CASSYSGPMAYEQYF. CDR3 nucleotides: TGTGCCAGCAGTTACTCAGGACCCATGGCCTACGAGCAGTACTTC.

The rearrangement joins TRBV11-2 to TRBJ1-1; tentative D call: TRBD1 (6 bases). Germline lookup yields CDR1 SGHAT and CDR2 FQNNGV. This CDR3 comprises 15 residues. V gave up 0 bases and J gave up 3 bases, with 11 bases separating them. CDR3 in amino acids: CASSLDGGADTEAFF. CDR3 DNA: TGTGCCAGCAGCTTAGATGGGGGGGCTGACACTGAAGCTTTCTTT.

The chain carries TRBV11-3 and TRBJ1-2, with D possibly matching TRBD1 (6 bases). The germline V gene has CDR1 SGHNT and CDR2 YENEEA. The CDR3 consists of 17 residues. V was clipped by 0 bases and J by 2 bases, with 16 bases between them. CDR3 sequence: CASSLDRDTENNYGYTF. The CDR3 nucleotides are TGTGCCAGCAGCTTAGATCGGGACACAGAAAACAACTATGGCTACACCTTC.

The V gene is TRBV5-1, the J gene TRBJ2-2; 8 bases align to TRBD2. V trimming: 1 base; J trimming: 6 bases; junction bases outside the gene matches: 5. CDR1 is SGHRS, CDR2 YFSETQ, per germline. The CDR3 has 15 amino acids. The CDR3 loop reads CASSLFAGGAGELFF. The CDR3 bases are TGCGCCAGCAGCTTGTTTGCGGGGGGAGCCGGGGAGCTGTTTTTT.

This clone is a singleton in its sample. This chain joins TRBV10-2 and TRBJ1-2, with TRBD1 identical over 8 bases. The trim removed 1 base at V and 4 bases at J, leaving 5 bases unmatched. Germline V gene sequence: CDR1 WSHSY, CDR2 SAAADI. The CDR3 consists of 15 residues. Written as DNA, the CDR3 is TGCGCCAGCAGTGAGTTCAGGGGGCAGATCTATGGCTACACCTTC. Translation gives CASSEFRGQIYGYTF.

The chain has TRBV5-1 and TRBJ2-5, with D unresolved. V gave up 1 base and J gave up 3 bases, with 1 base separating them. This CDR3 is 11 amino acids long. The germline gives CDR1 SGHRS, CDR2 YFSETQ. Written as DNA, the CDR3 is TGCGCCAGCAGCTTGAAAGAGACCCAGTACTTC. It yields the protein CASSLKETQYF.

The chain couples TRBV6-5 to TRBJ1-2, with 10 bases lining up with TRBD1. Germline loops: CDR1 MNHEY, CDR2 SVGAGI. The V gene end was trimmed by 8 bases and the J gene end by 6 bases; junction bases not matched to a gene: 12. This CDR3 is built from 15 residues. CDR3 nucleotides: TGTGCCAGCCTACTAAGGGACAGGGGCACCGATGGCTACACCTTC. As protein: CASLLRDRGTDGYTF.

The chain combines TRBV2 with TRBJ2-3; 8 bases align to TRBD2. With 2 bases clipped from V and 2 bases from J, the junction kept 3 bases outside the gene matches. Germline V lookup: CDR1 SNHLY, CDR2 FYNNEI. This CDR3 contains 15 residues. CDR3 protein: CASSETGGSTDTQYF. CDR3 bases: TGTGCCAGCAGTGAAACGGGGGGGTCCACAGATACGCAGTATTTT.

The rearrangement uses TRBV24-1 and TRBJ1-2, with 10 bases fitting TRBD1. The CDR3 extends over 15 amino acids. Germline V CDR1 and CDR2: KGHDR, SFDVKD. J gave up 4 bases and V 4 bases, and 5 bases lay outside the gene matches. DNA for the CDR3: TGTGCCACCAGTGACCGGGACAGGGGTTTCTATGGCTACACCTTC. Its translation is CATSDRDRGFYGYTF.

V usage is TRBV7-7 and J usage is TRBJ2-7, with TRBD2 matching over 11 bases. CDR1 is SSHAT, CDR2 FNYEAQ, per germline (reference sequence). This CDR3 has 15 amino acids. V shed 4 bases, J shed 6 bases, and the junction held 8 bases outside the gene matches. CDR3 sequence reads: CASSSGLAGFSEQYF. In DNA form, the CDR3 reads TGTGCCAGCAGCTCCGGACTAGCGGGTTTTTCCGAGCAGTACTTC.

The chain couples TRBV27 to TRBJ2-1; 9 bases align to TRBD2. V shed 4 bases and J 2 bases; nucleotides not matched to a gene: 9. CDR3 length: 17 amino acids. Germline lookup yields CDR1 MNHEY and CDR2 SMNVEV (reference sequence). The CDR3 reads CASSSRRGGGAYNEQFF. The DNA for the CDR3 is TGTGCCAGCAGTTCCCGCCGTGGCGGGGGGGCCTACAATGAGCAGTTCTTC.

CDR3 nucleotide sequence: TGCGCCAGCAGCCAAGAGACAGGGTTTAACGAGCAGTACTTC. This sequence encodes CASSQETGFNEQYF. V and J are TRBV4-1 and TRBJ2-7; 7 bases are shared with TRBD1. Losses at the gene ends were 0 bases for V and 5 bases for J; bases not matched to a gene: 4. Germline V gene data show CDR1 as MGHRA and CDR2 as YSYEKL. There are 14 residues in the CDR3.